Described below is a single T cell receptor beta chain sequence and its context. The table came from immunoSEQ multiplex PCR; TCRdb's copy has only in-frame clones and leaves some out. Counted here are over 12,000 clones, 80% to 90% occurring once; the ten biggest clones make up about a fifth. There are 14 residues in the CDR3. Germline lookup yields CDR1 SGDLS and CDR2 YYNGEE. V gave up 5 bases and J gave up 0 bases, with 11 bases separating them. The data are from a study of T cell changes during pregnancy in multiple sclerosis. The receptor's source is a female donor with multiple sclerosis, enrolled in a pregnancy study. The chain has TRBV9 and TRBJ1-2; tentative D call: TRBD1 (5 bases). This specimen was CD8+ T cells from peripheral blood mononuclear cells, taken in the first trimester of pregnancy. The CDR3 nucleotides read TGTGCCAGCAGTCGAACAGGATCTAACTATGGCTACACCTTC. It is translated as CASSRTGSNYGYTF.